Presented here are 14 T cell receptor beta chains from one specimen sequenced in a study of control samples from healthy donors and cancer patients. Sequenced by immunoSEQ multiplex PCR; TCRdb stores in-frame clones only, minus some. The sample carries about 100,000 clones, approximately 86% recorded once. Sequenced: blood. Receptors originate from a man aged 25-45 years in good health.

The chain carries TRBV11-2 and TRBJ1-1; D is possibly TRBD1 (5 bases). The CDR3 spans 11 residues. Germline V CDR1 and CDR2: SGHAT, FQNNGV. Trimming removed 2 bases at V and 10 bases at J, with 8 bases between. The CDR3 region has the DNA TGTGCCAGCAGCTTATATGGGGGAGCTTTCTTT. Amino acid sequence: CASSLYGGAFF. The variable domain in full, completed from reference TRBV11-2 and TRBJ1-1, reads EAGVAQSPRYKIIEKRQSVAFWCNPISGHATLYWYQQILGQGPKLLIQFQNNGVVDDSQLPKDRFSAERLKGVDSTLKIQPAKLEDSAVYLCASSLYGGAFFGQGTRLTVV.

The rearrangement uses TRBV28 and TRBJ1-6; D is uncertain. CDR3 length: 15 amino acids. V lost 2 bases to trimming and J lost 7 bases, with 12 bases between them. The germline CDR1 and CDR2 sequences are MDHEN and SYDVKM. The CDR3 is CASSLGVLGNSPLHF. As DNA, the CDR3 is TGTGCCAGCAGTTTAGGGGTTCTGGGGAATTCACCCCTCCACTTT.

The V call is TRBV6-4, the J call TRBJ1-6; 7 positions match TRBD1. This CDR3 region has 16 residues. Trimming at V came to 9 bases and at J to 6 bases, leaving 14 bases not matched to a gene. CDR1 is MRHNA, CDR2 SNTAGT, per germline. As DNA, the CDR3 is TGTGCCAGACGACCCAGGGGGTCGGGCGGTAATTCACCCCTCCACTTT. It is translated as CARRPRGSGGNSPLHF.

This clone was observed a single time. The V gene is TRBV7-2, the J gene TRBJ2-1; no clear D gene. Germline V lookup: CDR1 SGHTA, CDR2 FQGNSA. The CDR3 length is 15 residues. The V end lost 5 bases, the J end lost 6 bases, and 17 bases lay between the germline ends. CDR3 loop: CASSIDPVRFNEQFF. The CDR3 bases are TGTGCCAGCAGCATCGACCCGGTCCGTTTCAATGAGCAGTTCTTC.

J is TRBJ1-1 and V is TRBV5-1; D is undetermined. This CDR3 region has 14 residues. The germline gives CDR1 SGHRS, CDR2 YFSETQ. Trimming took off 3 bases at V and 1 base at J, with 10 bases between the two ends. CDR3 in amino acids: CASSWRSGNTEAFF. Here the CDR3 DNA reads TGCGCCAGCAGCTGGCGTTCGGGGAACACTGAAGCTTTCTTT.

The chain has TRBV5-1 and TRBJ1-5; D not resolved. This CDR3 is 13 amino acids long. Trimming pared 4 bases from V and 2 bases from J, leaving 7 bases between. CDR1 and CDR2 (germline): SGHRS, YFSETQ. CDR3 amino acids: CASSRDGNQPQHF. Here the CDR3 DNA reads TGCGCCAGCAGCCGGGATGGCAATCAGCCCCAGCATTTT.

The chain couples TRBV20-1 to TRBJ2-5, with TRBD2 as a possible D gene (6 bases). Germline CDR1 and CDR2: DFQATT and SNEGSKA (reference sequence). The CDR3 is 11 residues long. V was shortened by 3 bases and J by 9 bases, with 11 bases between the two germline ends. The CDR3 nucleotides read TGCAGTGCTAGCGGGAGTGCGGCCCAGTACTTC. Translation: CSASGSAAQYF.

V usage is TRBV30 and J usage is TRBJ2-7; the D gene is possibly TRBD2 (6 bases). V was trimmed by 8 bases and J by 3 bases, leaving 14 bases between them. The length of the CDR3 is 12 residues. Germline values: CDR1 GTSNPN, CDR2 SVGIG (reference sequence). Here the CDR3 DNA reads TGTGCCGGAGGCGGGATGTACTACGAGCAGTACTTC. It encodes CAGGGMYYEQYF. Combining the CDR3 with reference TRBV30 and TRBJ2-7 gives the whole variable domain SQTIHQWPATLVQPVGSPLSLECTVEGTSNPNLYWYRQAAGRGLQLLFYSVGIGQISSEVPQNLSASRPQDRQFILSSKKLLLSDSGFYLCAGGGMYYEQYFGPGTRLTVT.

The chain joins TRBV6-2 or TRBV6-3 to TRBJ1-4; D unclear. Germline V CDR1 and CDR2: MNHEY, SVGEGT. V lost 6 bases and J lost 7, with 18 bases in between. This CDR3 contains 15 residues. CDR3 in amino acids: CASSPLTLWTEKLFF. The CDR3 DNA reads as TGTGCCAGCAGCCCCTTGACCCTTTGGACTGAAAAACTGTTTTTT.

The chain links TRBV5-1 to TRBJ1-2, with TRBD1 as a possible D gene (6 bases). Germline CDR1 and CDR2: SGHRS and YFSETQ. The CDR3 extends over 15 amino acids. Trimming took 2 bases from V and 5 from J, leaving 16 bases between them. The CDR3 region has the DNA TGCGCCAGCAGCTTCACTCCGGGACAAAGATATGGCTACACCTTC. Residues: CASSFTPGQRYGYTF. Combining the CDR3 with reference TRBV5-1 and TRBJ1-2 gives the whole variable domain KAGVTQTPRYLIKTRGQQVTLSCSPISGHRSVSWYQQTPGQGLQFLFEYFSETQRNKGNFPGRFSGRQFSNSRSEMNVSTLELGDSALYLCASSFTPGQRYGYTFGSGTRLTVV.

The rearrangement joins TRBV11-2 to TRBJ2-5, with a tentative D call TRBD2 (6 bases). Trimming left V 3 bases short and J 5 bases short, with 19 bases between. This CDR3 comprises 16 residues. From germline, CDR1 is SGHAT and CDR2 FQNNGV. The CDR3 loop is CASSFRGLNTGETQYF. In DNA, the CDR3 is TGTGCCAGCAGCTTTCGGGGACTCAACACGGGGGAGACCCAGTACTTC.

The chain uses TRBV3-1 (or the pseudogene TRBV3-2) and TRBJ1-1; D gene unclear. Germline V gene lookup returns CDR1 LGHDT and CDR2 YNNKEL (reference sequence). The V end was cut by 2 bases, the J end by 4 bases, with 11 bases between. The CDR3 is made up of 14 amino acids. The CDR3 nucleotides are TGTGCCAGCAGCCAATGGAGTGACGGCACTGAAGCTTTCTTT. Translated, it gives CASSQWSDGTEAFF.

The chain recombines TRBV5-1 with TRBJ2-3; perhaps TRBD1 as D (6 bases). The V end lost 4 bases, the J end lost 0 bases, and 9 bases lay between the germline ends. This CDR3 is built from 14 residues. Germline CDR1 reads SGHRS; CDR2 reads YFSETQ. CDR3 DNA: TGCGCCAGCAGCATCACAGGGAGCACAGATACGCAGTATTTT. Protein: CASSITGSTDTQYF.

The CDR3 nucleotides read TGTGCCAGCAGCGTCGGGGGGAGCGCCTACGAGCAGTACTTC. Translation: CASSVGGSAYEQYF. This rearrangement joins TRBV9 to TRBJ2-7; 7 bases match TRBD2. The CDR3 is made up of 14 amino acids. The germline gives CDR1 SGDLS, CDR2 YYNGEE. Germline trimming cut 2 bases from V and 2 bases from J; bases unmatched to any gene: 4. Full variable domain (remainder filled in from reference TRBV9 and TRBJ2-7): DSGVTQTPKHLITATGQRVTLRCSPRSGDLSVYWYQQSLDQGLQFLIQYYNGEERAKGNILERFSAQQFPDLHSELNLSSLELGDSALYFCASSVGGSAYEQYFGPGTRLTVT.